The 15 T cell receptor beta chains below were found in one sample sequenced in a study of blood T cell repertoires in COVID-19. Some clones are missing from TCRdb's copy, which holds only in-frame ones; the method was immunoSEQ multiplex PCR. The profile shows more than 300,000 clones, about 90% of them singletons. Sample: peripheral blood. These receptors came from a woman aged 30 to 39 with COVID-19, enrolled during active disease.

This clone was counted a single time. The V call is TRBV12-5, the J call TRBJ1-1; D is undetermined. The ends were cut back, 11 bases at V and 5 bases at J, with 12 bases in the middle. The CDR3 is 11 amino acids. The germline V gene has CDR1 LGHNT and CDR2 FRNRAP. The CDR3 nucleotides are TGTGCTTCCGGGAGAGATACTGAAGCTTTCTTT. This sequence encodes CASGRDTEAFF.

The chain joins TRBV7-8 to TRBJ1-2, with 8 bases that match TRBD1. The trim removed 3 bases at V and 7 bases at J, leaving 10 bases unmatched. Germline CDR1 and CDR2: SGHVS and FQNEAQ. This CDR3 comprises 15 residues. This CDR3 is CASSFDRGWTRGYTF. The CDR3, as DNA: TGTGCCAGCAGCTTCGACAGGGGTTGGACGCGTGGCTACACCTTC.

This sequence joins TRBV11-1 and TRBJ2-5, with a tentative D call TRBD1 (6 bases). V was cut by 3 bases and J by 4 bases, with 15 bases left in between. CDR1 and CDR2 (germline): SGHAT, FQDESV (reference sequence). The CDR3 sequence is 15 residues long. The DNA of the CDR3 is TGTGCCAGCAGCTTCTACAGGGATTTGAGAGAGACCCAGTACTTC. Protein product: CASSFYRDLRETQYF.

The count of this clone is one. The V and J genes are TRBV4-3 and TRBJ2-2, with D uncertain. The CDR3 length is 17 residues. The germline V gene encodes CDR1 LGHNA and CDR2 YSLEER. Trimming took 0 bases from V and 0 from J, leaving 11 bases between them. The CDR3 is CASSQDVSQANTGELFF. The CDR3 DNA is TGCGCCAGCAGCCAAGATGTATCCCAGGCGAACACCGGGGAGCTGTTTTTT.

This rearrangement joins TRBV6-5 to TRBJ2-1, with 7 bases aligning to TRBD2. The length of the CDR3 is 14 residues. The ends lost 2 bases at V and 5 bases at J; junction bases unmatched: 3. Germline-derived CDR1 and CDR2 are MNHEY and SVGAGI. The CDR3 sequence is CASSYGGGNNEQFF. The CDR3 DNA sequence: TGTGCCAGCAGTTACGGGGGGGGGAACAATGAGCAGTTCTTC.

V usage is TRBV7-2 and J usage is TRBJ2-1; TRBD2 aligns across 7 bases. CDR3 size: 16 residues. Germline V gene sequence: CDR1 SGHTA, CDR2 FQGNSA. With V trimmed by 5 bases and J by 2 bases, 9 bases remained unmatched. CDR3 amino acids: CASSPLGGITYNEQFF. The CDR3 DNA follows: TGTGCCAGCAGCCCCCTCGGGGGGATCACCTACAATGAGCAGTTCTTC.

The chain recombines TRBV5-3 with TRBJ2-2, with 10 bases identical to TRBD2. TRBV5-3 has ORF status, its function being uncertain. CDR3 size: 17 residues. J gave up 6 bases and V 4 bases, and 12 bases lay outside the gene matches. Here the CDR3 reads CARSEGNRAGGAGELFF. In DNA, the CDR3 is TGTGCCAGAAGCGAGGGAAATCGAGCGGGGGGGGCCGGGGAGCTGTTTTTT.

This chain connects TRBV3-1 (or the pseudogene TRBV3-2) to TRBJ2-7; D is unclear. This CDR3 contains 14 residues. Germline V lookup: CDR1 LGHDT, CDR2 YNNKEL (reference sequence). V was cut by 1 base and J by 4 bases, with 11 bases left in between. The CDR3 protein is CASSQAATFYEQYF. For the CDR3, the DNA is TGTGCCAGCAGCCAAGCCGCAACATTTTACGAGCAGTACTTC.

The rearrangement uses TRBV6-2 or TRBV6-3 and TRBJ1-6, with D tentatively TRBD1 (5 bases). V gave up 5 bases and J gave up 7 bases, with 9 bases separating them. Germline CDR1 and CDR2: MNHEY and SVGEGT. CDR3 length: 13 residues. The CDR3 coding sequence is TGTGCCAGCAGTACCTACAGGAATTCACCCCTCCACTTT. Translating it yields CASSTYRNSPLHF.

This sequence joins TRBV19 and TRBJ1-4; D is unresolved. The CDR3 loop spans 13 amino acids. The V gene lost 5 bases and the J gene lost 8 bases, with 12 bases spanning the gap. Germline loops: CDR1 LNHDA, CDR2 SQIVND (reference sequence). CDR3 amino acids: CASSPYPTEKLFF. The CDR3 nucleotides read TGTGCCAGTAGTCCCTACCCGACAGAAAAACTGTTTTTT.

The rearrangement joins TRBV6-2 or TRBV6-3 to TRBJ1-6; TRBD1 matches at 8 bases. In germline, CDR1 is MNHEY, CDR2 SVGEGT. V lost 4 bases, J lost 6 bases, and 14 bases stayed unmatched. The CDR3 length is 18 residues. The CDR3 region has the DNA TGTGCCAGCAGTTCCGCCAGGGGGCAAGAACAGCTTAATTCACCCCTCCACTTT. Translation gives CASSSARGQEQLNSPLHF.

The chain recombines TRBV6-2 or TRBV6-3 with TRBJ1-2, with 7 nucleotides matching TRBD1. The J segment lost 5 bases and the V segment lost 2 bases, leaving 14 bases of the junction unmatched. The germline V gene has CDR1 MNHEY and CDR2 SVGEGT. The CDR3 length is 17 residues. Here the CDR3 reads CASSYNPLGQEEYGYTF. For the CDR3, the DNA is TGTGCCAGCAGTTACAACCCCCTAGGACAGGAAGAATATGGCTACACCTTC.

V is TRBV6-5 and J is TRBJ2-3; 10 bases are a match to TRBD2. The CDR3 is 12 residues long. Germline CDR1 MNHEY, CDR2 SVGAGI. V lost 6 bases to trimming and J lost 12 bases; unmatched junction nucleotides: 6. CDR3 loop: CASRGLASKQYF. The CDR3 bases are TGTGCCAGCAGGGGACTAGCGTCTAAACAGTATTTT.

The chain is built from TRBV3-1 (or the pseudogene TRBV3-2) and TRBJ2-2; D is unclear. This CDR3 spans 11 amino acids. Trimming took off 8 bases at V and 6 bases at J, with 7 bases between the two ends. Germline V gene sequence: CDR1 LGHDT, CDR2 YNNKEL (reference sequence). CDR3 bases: TGTGCCAGCCGTTTCTCCGGGGAGCTGTTTTTT. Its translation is CASRFSGELFF.

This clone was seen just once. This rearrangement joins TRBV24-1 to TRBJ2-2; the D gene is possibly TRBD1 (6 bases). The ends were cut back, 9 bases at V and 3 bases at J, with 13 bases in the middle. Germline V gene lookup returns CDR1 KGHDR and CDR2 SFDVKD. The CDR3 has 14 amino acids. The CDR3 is CATGTGYDTGELFF. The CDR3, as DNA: TGTGCCACCGGAACAGGGTATGACACCGGGGAGCTGTTTTTT.